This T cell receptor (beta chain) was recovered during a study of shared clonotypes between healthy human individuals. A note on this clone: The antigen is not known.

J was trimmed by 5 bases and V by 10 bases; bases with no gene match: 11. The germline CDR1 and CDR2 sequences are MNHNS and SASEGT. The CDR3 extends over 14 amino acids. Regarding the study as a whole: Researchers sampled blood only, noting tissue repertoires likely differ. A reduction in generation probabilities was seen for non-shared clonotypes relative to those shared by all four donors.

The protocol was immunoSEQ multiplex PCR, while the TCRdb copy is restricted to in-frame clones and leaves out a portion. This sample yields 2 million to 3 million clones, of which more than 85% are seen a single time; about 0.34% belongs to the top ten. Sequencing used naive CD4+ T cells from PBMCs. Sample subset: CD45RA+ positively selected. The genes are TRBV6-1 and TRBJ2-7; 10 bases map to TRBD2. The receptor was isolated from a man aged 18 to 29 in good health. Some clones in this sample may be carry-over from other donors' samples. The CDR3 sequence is CAIFEASGRNEQYF. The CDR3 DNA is TGTGCCATCTTTGAGGCTAGCGGGAGAAACGAGCAGTACTTC.